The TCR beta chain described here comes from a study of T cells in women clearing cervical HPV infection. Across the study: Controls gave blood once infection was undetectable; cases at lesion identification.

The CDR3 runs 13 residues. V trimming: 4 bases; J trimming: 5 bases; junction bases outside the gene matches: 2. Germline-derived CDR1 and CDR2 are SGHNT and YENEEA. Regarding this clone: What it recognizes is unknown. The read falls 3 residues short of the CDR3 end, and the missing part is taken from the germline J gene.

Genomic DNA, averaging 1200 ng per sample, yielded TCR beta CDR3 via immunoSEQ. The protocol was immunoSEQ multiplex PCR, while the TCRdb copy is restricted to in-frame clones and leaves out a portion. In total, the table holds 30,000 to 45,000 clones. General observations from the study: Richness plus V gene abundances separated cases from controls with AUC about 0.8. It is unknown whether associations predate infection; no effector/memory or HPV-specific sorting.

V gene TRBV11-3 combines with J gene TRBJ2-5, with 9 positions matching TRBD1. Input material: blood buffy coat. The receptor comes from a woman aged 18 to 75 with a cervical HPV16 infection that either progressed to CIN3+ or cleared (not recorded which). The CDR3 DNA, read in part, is TGTGCCAGCAGCTCCGACAGGGGGGAGACC. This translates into CASSSDRGET. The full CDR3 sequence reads CASSSDRGETQYF.